The clone carrying this T cell receptor (beta chain) was counted a few times. This sample is drawn from a study of response to subunit inactivated influenza vaccine. Trimming removed 6 bases at V and 0 bases at J, with 18 bases between. The CDR3 is 15 residues long. Germline assignment: CDR1 DFQATT and CDR2 SNEGSKA (reference sequence). One entry per CDR3 protein results from TCRdb running MiXCR on the RT-PCR reads. The sample includes about 570,000 distinct CDR3 sequences, around 10% of them seen just once. These sequences were also reported in another study, on T cells expressing NK-cell markers. That study adds: The TCR beta cDNA came from 5'RACE template switching with UMIs. With respect to HCMV, seven of the eight sequenced donors were seropositive, and one was seronegative. Several of the experiments relied on an anti-gamma-delta TCR antibody so that only alpha-beta TCR T cells were sorted. NKG2C+ dominant clonotype frequencies in five to seven donors were roughly 1.0-7.0% of CD8+ T cells. Topping the CD3+CD56-NKG2C+ fraction as well were these clonotypes, in a few donors.

The sample here was PBMCs from blood, taken on the day of vaccination. The origin of this receptor is a man between 50 and 59 years old who received an inactivated influenza vaccine. This rearrangement joins TRBV20-1 to TRBJ2-7, with D possibly matching TRBD1 (6 bases). CDR3 coding DNA: TGCAGTGCACTTAGACAGGTTTGGAGCTCCTACGAGCAGTACTTC. It specifies CSALRQVWSSYEQYF.